The next 16 T cell receptor beta chains were all read from a single sample in a study of identifying expanded T cells in peripheral blood. Here immunoSEQ multiplex PCR was the method, and the copy in TCRdb shows in-frame clones only, minus some. The repertoire includes under 70,000 clones, around 87% of them detected once, and roughly 4.8% sits in the top ten. The material sequenced was blood. The receptor set was obtained from a person aged 18-70 years in good health.

The rearrangement links TRBV5-1 to TRBJ1-4; tentative D call: TRBD1 (5 bases). The CDR3 is 16 amino acids. V was cut by 0 bases and J by 8 bases, with 17 bases left in between. Germline values: CDR1 SGHRS, CDR2 YFSETQ. CDR3 nucleotides: TGCGCCAGCAGCTTGGATCCCCAGGGAGAAACGGAAAAACTGTTTTTT. Residues: CASSLDPQGETEKLFF.

The gene calls are TRBV2 and TRBJ2-6; D possibly corresponds to TRBD2 (6 bases). Per germline, CDR1 SNHLY and CDR2 FYNNEI. There are 15 residues in the CDR3. V lost 4 bases and J lost 5, with 12 bases in between. For the CDR3, the DNA is TGTGCCAGCAGTGTCGGAGGGACGAGGGCCAACGTCCTGACTTTC. It encodes CASSVGGTRANVLTF. Complete variable domain (other parts from reference TRBV2 and TRBJ2-6): EPEVTQTPSHQVTQMGQEVILRCVPISNHLYFYWYRQILGQKVEFLVSFYNNEISEKSEIFDDQFSVERPDGSNFTLKIRSTKLEDSAMYFCASSVGGTRANVLTFGAGSRLTVL.

The chain recombines TRBV5-1 with TRBJ2-5, with D perhaps matching TRBD1 (6 bases). V was shortened by 0 bases and J by 1 base, with 13 bases between the two germline ends. Germline V gene data show CDR1 as SGHRS and CDR2 as YFSETQ. The CDR3 runs 16 residues. Here the CDR3 DNA reads TGCGCCAGCAGCTTGGGATCTACAGGGTTCCAAGAGACCCAGTACTTC. Its protein product is CASSLGSTGFQETQYF. Full variable domain (remainder filled in from reference TRBV5-1 and TRBJ2-5): KAGVTQTPRYLIKTRGQQVTLSCSPISGHRSVSWYQQTPGQGLQFLFEYFSETQRNKGNFPGRFSGRQFSNSRSEMNVSTLELGDSALYLCASSLGSTGFQETQYFGPGTRLLVL.

The genes are TRBV18 and TRBJ1-5; 10 bases match TRBD1. Germline CDR1 and CDR2: KGHSH and LQKENI. The CDR3 is made up of 16 amino acids. V lost 3 bases and J lost 0; bases outside the gene matches: 2. The CDR3 sequence: CASSPGQGDSNQPQHF. Written as DNA, the CDR3 is TGTGCCAGCTCACCTGGACAGGGGGATAGCAATCAGCCCCAGCATTTT.

The chain couples TRBV7-2 to TRBJ2-5; tentative D call: TRBD1 (6 bases). CDR1 is SGHTA and CDR2 is FQGNSA in the germline V gene. This CDR3 contains 16 residues. Trimming pared 2 bases from V and 2 bases from J, leaving 15 bases between. In DNA, the CDR3 is TGTGCCAGCAGCTTAACAGGGACCTACTTTCAAGAGACCCAGTACTTC. It translates to CASSLTGTYFQETQYF.

The chain carries TRBV9 and TRBJ2-5; 8 bases align to TRBD1. The CDR3 has 16 residues. CDR1 and CDR2 (germline): SGDLS, YYNGEE. After removal of 3 bases from V and 4 bases from J, the junction contained 11 bases not matched to a gene. CDR3 protein: CASSDRADRVGETQYF. CDR3 bases: TGTGCCAGCAGCGATCGAGCGGACAGGGTTGGAGAGACCCAGTACTTC.

The chain combines TRBV6-6 with TRBJ1-4; no clear D gene. This CDR3 has 11 residues. V dropped 6 bases and J dropped 8 bases, with 7 bases sitting between them. Germline V lookup: CDR1 MNHNY, CDR2 SVGAGI (reference sequence). The CDR3 coding sequence is TGTGCCAGCAGCCCAGGAGAAAAACTGTTTTTT. It specifies CASSPGEKLFF.

V gene TRBV6-4 combines with J gene TRBJ1-2, with 12 bases identical to TRBD1. The CDR3 is 16 residues long. Germline CDR1 MRHNA, CDR2 SNTAGT. Trimming removed 3 bases from V and 8 bases from J; junction bases left unmatched: 10. The CDR3 sequence: CASSEQPGQGAGGYTF. The CDR3 region has the DNA TGTGCCAGCAGTGAACAGCCGGGACAGGGGGCCGGGGGCTACACCTTC.

V gene TRBV5-4 combines with J gene TRBJ1-1; TRBD1 agrees at 9 bases. The ends lost 1 base at V and 4 bases at J; junction bases unmatched: 5. The CDR3 totals 15 residues. The germline V gene has CDR1 SGHNT and CDR2 YYREEE (reference sequence). The CDR3 coding sequence is TGTGCCAGCAGCTTGCAAGGGGACAGGGTCACTGAAGCTTTCTTT. Protein: CASSLQGDRVTEAFF.

The rearrangement joins TRBV4-1 to TRBJ2-4, with D perhaps matching TRBD2 (5 bases). The ends were cut back, 2 bases at V and 0 bases at J, with 14 bases in the middle. The germline V gene encodes CDR1 MGHRA and CDR2 YSYEKL. The CDR3 consists of 17 residues. The CDR3 loop is CASSQPHGKRAKNIQYF. For the CDR3, the DNA is TGCGCCAGCAGCCAACCTCACGGGAAGCGAGCCAAAAACATTCAGTACTTC.

The chain has TRBV30 and TRBJ2-7; D remains ambiguous. Trimming cost V 2 bases and J 12 bases, with 17 bases left between them. This CDR3 is built from 12 residues. In germline, CDR1 is GTSNPN, CDR2 SVGIG (reference sequence). The CDR3 loop is CAWSIPPSVGYF. The CDR3, as DNA: TGTGCCTGGAGTATCCCGCCCTCAGTGGGGTACTTC.

This chain uses TRBV19 with TRBJ2-4, with 7 nucleotides matching TRBD1. The CDR3 loop spans 14 amino acids. Germline assignment: CDR1 LNHDA and CDR2 SQIVND (reference sequence). The V gene end was trimmed by 4 bases and the J gene end by 6 bases; junction bases not matched to a gene: 6. The CDR3 loop is CASSTGTAINIQYF. In DNA form, the CDR3 reads TGTGCCAGTAGTACAGGGACAGCAATAAACATTCAGTACTTC.

The chain has TRBV28 and TRBJ2-7; TRBD2 is a possible D gene (5 bases). This CDR3 is built from 13 residues. V shed 1 base and J shed 6 bases, with 10 bases lying between them. Germline loops: CDR1 MDHEN, CDR2 SYDVKM. CDR3 nucleotide sequence: TGTGCCAGCAGTTTATTAGGACGGGGCGAGCAGTACTTC. It codes for CASSLLGRGEQYF.

The rearrangement joins TRBV25-1 to TRBJ1-2, with a weak D call TRBD1 (6 bases). Trimming removed 4 bases at V and 4 bases at J, with 13 bases between. The CDR3 has 14 amino acids. Germline assignment: CDR1 MGHDK and CDR2 SYGVNS. CDR3 bases: TGTGCCAGCAGTGCCGTAACAGGGACCTATGGCTACACCTTC. It is translated as CASSAVTGTYGYTF.

The chain carries TRBV9 and TRBJ2-7; D unresolved. CDR1 is SGDLS, CDR2 YYNGEE, per germline. Trimming pared 4 bases from V and 3 bases from J, leaving 11 bases between. This CDR3 comprises 13 residues. CDR3 in amino acids: CASSPTLHYEQYF. The DNA for the CDR3 is TGTGCCAGCAGCCCGACTCTTCACTACGAGCAGTACTTC.

This clone has only one observation. V is TRBV10-1 and J is TRBJ2-1; D not resolved. The CDR3 runs to 15 residues. Germline V gene sequence: CDR1 WNHNN, CDR2 SYGVQD (reference sequence). Trimming removed 3 bases from V and 2 bases from J, with 11 bases in between. The CDR3 nucleotides read TGCGCCAGCAGTGATCCGGGCCTCACCTACAATGAGCAGTTCTTC. This gives the protein CASSDPGLTYNEQFF.